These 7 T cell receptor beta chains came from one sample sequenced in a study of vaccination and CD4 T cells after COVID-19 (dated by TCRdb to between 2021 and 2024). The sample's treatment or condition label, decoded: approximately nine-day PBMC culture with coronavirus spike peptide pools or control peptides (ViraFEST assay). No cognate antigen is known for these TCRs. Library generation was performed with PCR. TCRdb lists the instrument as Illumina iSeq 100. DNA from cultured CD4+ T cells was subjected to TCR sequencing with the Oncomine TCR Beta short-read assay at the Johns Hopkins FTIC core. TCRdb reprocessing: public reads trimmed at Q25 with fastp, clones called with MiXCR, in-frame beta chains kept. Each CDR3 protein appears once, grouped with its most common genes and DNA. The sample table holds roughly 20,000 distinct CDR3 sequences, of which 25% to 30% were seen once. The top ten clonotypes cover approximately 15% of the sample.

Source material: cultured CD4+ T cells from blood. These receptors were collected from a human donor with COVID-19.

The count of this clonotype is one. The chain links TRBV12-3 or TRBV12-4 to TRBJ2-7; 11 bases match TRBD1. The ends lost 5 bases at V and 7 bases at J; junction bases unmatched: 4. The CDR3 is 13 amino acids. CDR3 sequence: CASSGTGGREQYF. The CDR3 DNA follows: TGTGCCAGCAGTGGGACAGGGGGGCGGGAGCAGTACTTC.

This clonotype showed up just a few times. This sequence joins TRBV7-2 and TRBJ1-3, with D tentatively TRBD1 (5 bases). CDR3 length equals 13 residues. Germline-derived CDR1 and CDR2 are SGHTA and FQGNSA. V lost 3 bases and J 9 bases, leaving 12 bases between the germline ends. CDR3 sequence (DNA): TGTGCCAGCAGCTTGGGCGTGGGGGGCACCATATATTTT. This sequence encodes CASSLGVGGTIYF.

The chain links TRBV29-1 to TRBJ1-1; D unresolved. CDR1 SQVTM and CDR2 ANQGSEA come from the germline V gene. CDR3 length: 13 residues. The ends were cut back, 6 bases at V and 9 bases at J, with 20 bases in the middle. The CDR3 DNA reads TGCAGCGTCTTAGACACTCCCGGCGCTCAAGCTTTCTTT. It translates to CSVLDTPGAQAFF.

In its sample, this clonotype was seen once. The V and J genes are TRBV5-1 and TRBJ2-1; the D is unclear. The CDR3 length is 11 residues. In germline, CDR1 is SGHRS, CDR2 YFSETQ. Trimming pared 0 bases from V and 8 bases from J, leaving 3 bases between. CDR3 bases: TGCGCCAGCAGCTTGGAGGATGAGCAGTTCTTC. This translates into CASSLEDEQFF.

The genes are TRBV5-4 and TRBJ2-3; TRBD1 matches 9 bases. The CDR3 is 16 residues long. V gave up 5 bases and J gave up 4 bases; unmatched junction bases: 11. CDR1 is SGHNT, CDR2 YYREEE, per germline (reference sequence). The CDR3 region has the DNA TGTGCCAGCAGGCCTGGACAGGGGAAGGCGGCAGATACGCAGTATTTT. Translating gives CASRPGQGKAADTQYF.

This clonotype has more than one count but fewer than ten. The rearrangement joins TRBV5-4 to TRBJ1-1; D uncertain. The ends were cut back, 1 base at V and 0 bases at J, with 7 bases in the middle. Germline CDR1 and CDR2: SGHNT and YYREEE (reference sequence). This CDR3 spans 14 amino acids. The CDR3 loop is CASSLSLMNTEAFF. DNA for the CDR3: TGTGCCAGCAGCTTGTCACTCATGAACACTGAAGCTTTCTTT.

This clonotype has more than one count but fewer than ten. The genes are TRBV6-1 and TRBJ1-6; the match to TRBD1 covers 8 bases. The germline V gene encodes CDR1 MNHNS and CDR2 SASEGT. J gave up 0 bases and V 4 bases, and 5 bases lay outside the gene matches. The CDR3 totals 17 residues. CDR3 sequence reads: CASSARQGASYNSPLHF. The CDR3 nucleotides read TGTGCCAGCAGTGCCCGCCAGGGGGCCTCCTATAATTCACCCCTCCACTTT.